This TCR beta chain comes out of a study of ipilimumab plus nivolumab after autologous stem cell transplantation. Study-level information: Patients received a median of roughly 5 ipilimumab and roughly eight nivolumab doses. DLBCL patients had primary refractory or relapsed disease. Study-level results: The authors say TCR, Treg and microbiome findings warrant further study.

Generated by immunoSEQ multiplex PCR, the TCRdb table keeps only in-frame clones and is missing some. Among over 75,000 clones listed, nearly 85% were seen once. The germline V gene has CDR1 SQVTM and CDR2 ANQGSEA. J gave up 7 bases and V 7 bases, and 6 bases lay outside the gene matches. CDR3 size: 12 residues. Checkpoint therapy with ipilimumab 1 mg/kg began 14 to 28 days after transplant. About this clone: The antigen remains undetermined.

The material sequenced was PBMCs, taken in a trial of ipilimumab plus nivolumab as post-transplant consolidation. The rearrangement links TRBV29-1 to TRBJ1-1; 10 nucleotides line up with TRBD1. This receptor was identified in a male donor with diffuse large B-cell lymphoma. CDR3 coding DNA: TGCAGCGCTAGGACAGGGGGACGTGAAGCTTTCTTT. Translated: CSARTGGREAFF.